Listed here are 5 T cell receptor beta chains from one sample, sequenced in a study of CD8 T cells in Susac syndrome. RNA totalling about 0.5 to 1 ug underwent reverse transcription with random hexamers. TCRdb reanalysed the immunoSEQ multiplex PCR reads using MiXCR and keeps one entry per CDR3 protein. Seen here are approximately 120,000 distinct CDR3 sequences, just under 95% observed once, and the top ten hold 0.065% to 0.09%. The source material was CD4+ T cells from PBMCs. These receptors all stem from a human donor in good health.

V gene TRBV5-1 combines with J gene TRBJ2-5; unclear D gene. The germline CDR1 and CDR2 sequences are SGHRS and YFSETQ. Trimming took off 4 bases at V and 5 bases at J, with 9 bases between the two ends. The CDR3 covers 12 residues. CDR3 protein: CASSMNTETQYF. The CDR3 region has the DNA TGCGCCAGCAGCATGAATACGGAGACCCAGTACTTC.

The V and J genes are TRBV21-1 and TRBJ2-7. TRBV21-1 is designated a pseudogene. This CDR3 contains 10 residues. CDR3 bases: TGTGCCAGCAGCAATAGTAAGCAGTACTTC. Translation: CASSNSKQYF.

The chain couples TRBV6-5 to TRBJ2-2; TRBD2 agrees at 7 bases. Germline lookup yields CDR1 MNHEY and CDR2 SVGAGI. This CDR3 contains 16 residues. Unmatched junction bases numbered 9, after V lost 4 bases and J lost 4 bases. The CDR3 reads CASSSMAGAFTGELFF. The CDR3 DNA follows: TGTGCCAGCAGTTCGATGGCGGGAGCCTTCACCGGGGAGCTGTTTTTT.

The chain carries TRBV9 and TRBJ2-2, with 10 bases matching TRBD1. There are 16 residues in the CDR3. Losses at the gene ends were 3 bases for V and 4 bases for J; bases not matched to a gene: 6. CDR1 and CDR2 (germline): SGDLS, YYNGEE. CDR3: CASSATGGFGTGELFF. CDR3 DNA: TGTGCCAGCAGCGCGACAGGGGGCTTTGGCACCGGGGAGCTGTTTTTT. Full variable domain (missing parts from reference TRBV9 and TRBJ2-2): DSGVTQTPKHLITATGQRVTLRCSPRSGDLSVYWYQQSLDQGLQFLIQYYNGEERAKGNILERFSAQQFPDLHSELNLSSLELGDSALYFCASSATGGFGTGELFFGEGSRLTVL.

This CDR3 is CASSRTTGELFF. CDR3 coding DNA: TGTGCCAGCAGCCGGACCACCGGGGAGCTGTTTTTT. The V call is TRBV5-6, the J call TRBJ2-2; D uncertain. The CDR3 is made up of 12 amino acids. The ends were cut back, 4 bases at V and 4 bases at J, with 5 bases in the middle. Germline CDR1 reads SGHDT; CDR2 reads YYEEEE.